This T cell receptor beta chain was recovered during a study of blood T cell repertoires in COVID-19. Here immunoSEQ multiplex PCR was the method, and the copy in TCRdb shows in-frame clones only, minus some. The data hold a few hundred thousand clones, with about nine tenths observed a single time. Looked up from germline, CDR1 is SGHRS and CDR2 is YFSETQ. V was pared by 2 bases and J by 7 bases, with 10 bases of the junction left unmatched. The CDR3 extends over 16 amino acids. The sequencing sample was made of PBMCs or T cells enriched from blood (not recorded which). This clonotype was sampled from a man younger than 40 in a cohort exposed to, infected with or recovered from COVID-19 (not recorded which). This rearrangement joins TRBV5-1 to TRBJ2-1; 9 bases agree with TRBD1. Here the CDR3 DNA reads TGCGCCAGCAGCTTTAAGGGACAGGGCCTAGGGAATGAGCAGTTCTTC. As protein: CASSFKGQGLGNEQFF.